This TCR beta chain is from a study of early T cells in non-severe SARS-CoV-2 infection. Study summary: Unsorted whole blood bulk RNA was sequenced, with unpaired chains.

This clonotype was picked up many times. The CDR3 length is 14 residues. CDR1 and CDR2 from the germline V gene are SGDLS and YYNGEE. V was pared by 2 bases and J by 0 bases, with 7 bases between. Unique molecular identifier tags were affixed to discrete cDNA molecules. TCRdb ran MiXCR on the 5' RACE reads and lists one entry per CDR3 protein. This sample yields fewer than 60,000 distinct CDR3 sequences, of which less than 4.5% are seen a single time; roughly 6.4% belongs to the top ten. The sequenced material came from whole blood. The clonotype comes from an adult who was a healthcare worker with PCR-confirmed SARS-CoV-2 infection or an uninfected control (not recorded which). The chain combines TRBV9 with TRBJ2-3; the D is unclear. This CDR3 reads CASSVFASTDTQYF. Here the CDR3 DNA reads TGTGCCAGCAGCGTCTTTGCTAGCACAGATACGCAGTATTTT.